This TCR beta chain was identified during a study of blood T cells in healthy people across ages (dated by TCRdb to about 2015). Regarding the study in general: In model experiments, roughly one uniquely barcoded TCR beta cDNA molecule per two T cells was captured by template switching. Using the same blood draw, the study looked at two additional independent replicas of 1 million unique cDNA reads for two donors, one aged 18 to 30 and the other aged 80 or older. To track age-related changes in TCR beta repertoire diversity, the study relied on deep sequencing normalized with unique cDNA molecular identifiers. To avoid experimental bias, donors of different ages were spread randomly across the sequencing lanes. Donors were grouped into four age groups: young (average 16 years), middle-aged (around 39), aged (around 60) and long-lived (about 89).

Libraries were made using 5' RACE. Sequencing was performed on an Illumina HiSeq 2500. A second PCR of about 7 to 12 cycles was performed with a sample-barcoded 5' primer and a J-beta primer mix. Each TCR beta cDNA molecule received a unique molecular identifier from a template-switch 5' adaptor carrying 12 random nucleotides. At least 2.5 million CDR3-containing paired-end reads were obtained from each sample. All of the RNA was converted into first-strand cDNA using the Mint cDNA synthesis kit, with a TRBC-specific oligonucleotide serving as the primer. After uracil-DNA glycosylase treatment, a first 18-cycle PCR used universal primers M1SS and BC2_uni_R on all cDNA. As for the authors' bioinformatics: For normalization, 1 million high-quality reads were randomly selected from each sample, with every read carrying a distinct molecular identifier. Reads with shared molecular identifiers were discarded instead of being binned into consensus sequences. MiTCR, with a Q25 quality threshold and the strictest error-elimination algorithm, was used for CDR3 identification, clonotype clustering and error correction. A nonparametric unseen species model with Euler transformation was used to estimate lower-bound total TCR beta diversity. Using fastp trimming at Q25 and MiXCR clonotype assembly, TCRdb reanalyzed the public sequencing data and kept in-frame beta chains. A single entry per CDR3 protein holds the most common genes and DNA from its merged rows. Here the V and J calls rest on TCRdb's processing, not on the authors' analysis. This sample comprises around 710,000 distinct CDR3 sequences, roughly two fifths of them detected only once. The top ten clonotypes cover about 20% of the sample.

About this clonotype itself: Its antigen has not been determined. Per-base qualities were not stored, and no clone one base away is much larger.

From a lookup of the germline V gene (reference sequence), CDR1 and CDR2 are SEHNR and FQNEAQ. Counted from cysteine to phenylalanine, this CDR3 has 16 amino acids. This entry keeps only the CDR3 DNA: 48 bases, framed from base 1. V sheds 3 bases and J sheds 1 base, leaving 12 bases between their ends. Systemically healthy Caucasian individuals from Russia, roughly 40 in total and aged about 6 to 100 years, were included as donors. Each donor gave about 11 milliliters of peripheral blood, drawn into EDTA-treated Vacutainer tubes. Ficoll-Paque density-gradient centrifugation was used to isolate PBMCs, with at least 7 million per sample. Total RNA, at least 6 micrograms per sample, was extracted from PBMCs with Trizol reagent. For every donor, flow cytometry on a PBMC aliquot measured the percentage of naive CD45RAhigh/CD27high T cells. The investigation overall reported the following: Estimates of total diversity based on one million sequenced T cells were considered lower bounds and underestimates. As age increased, observed TCR beta diversity per million T cells dropped in a roughly linear way, and a significant reduction was already evident by age 40. Compared with the aged group, the long-lived group had more naive CD4+ T cells, fewer expanded clones and increased TCR diversity, suggesting age selection. A strong correlation was found between observed TCR beta diversity and the percentage of naive T cells measured by flow cytometry. Because the CMV infection status of the donors was unknown, age-related changes in expanded clonotypes may potentially have been confounded. Bulk unsorted PBMC profiling prevented conclusive comparison of naive and antigen-experienced compartments.

The receptor was derived from a woman aged 55-70 years in good health. The chain is assembled from TRBV7-9 and TRBJ1-4; a tentative D call is TRBD1 (5 bases match). The sequencing sample was made of blood. CDR3 sequence: CASSLGFRGTNEKLFF. In nucleotides, the sequence is TGTGCCAGCAGCTTGGGGTTTAGGGGAACTAATGAAAAACTGTTTTTT.